The present T cell receptor beta chain was sequenced within a study of Graves' ophthalmopathy and Graves' hyperthyroidism. This clonotype showed up many times. Its antigen is unidentified. General study points: Most expanded clonotypes from thyroid (those above 0.001 frequency) were also found in blood. Distinction of ophthalmopathy from stable hyperthyroidism by a 13-signature model reached 85% to 90% sensitivity and approximately 81% specificity.

RNA transcripts yielded amplified TCR beta CDR3 regions. After a first-round RT-PCR with HTBI primers, a second-round multiplex PCR was run. TCRdb re-analysed the multiplex PCR reads in MiXCR, keeping a single row per CDR3 protein. The table lists approximately 460,000 distinct CDR3 sequences, around 15% of them singletons. This receptor was taken from a woman in her twenties or thirties with Graves' ophthalmopathy. Source material: blood.

CDR3 in amino acids: CASSQFGTGRAYEQYF. The CDR3 coding sequence is TGCGCCAGCAGCCAATTTGGGACGGGGAGAGCCTACGAGCAGTACTTC. The chain joins TRBV4-1 to TRBJ2-7; D tentatively fits TRBD1 or TRBD2 (5 bases each). From germline, CDR1 is MGHRA and CDR2 YSYEKL. The CDR3 contains 16 residues. V was shortened by 2 bases and J by 2 bases, with 16 bases between the two germline ends.